Presented here are 8 T cell receptor beta chains from one specimen sequenced in a study of shared T cell receptors in the human thymus. The data were produced by immunoSEQ multiplex PCR, yet TCRdb's version contains in-frame clones alone and is incomplete. Here the sample spans 700,000 or so clones, 70% to 90% being singletons. Separately, the same data were catalogued under a study of human thymus T cells.

Sequences were obtained from thymocytes. These receptor sequences come from a girl under three years old with a congenital heart defect.

This chain joins TRBV30 and TRBJ1-5; 11 nucleotides line up with TRBD1. After removal of 0 bases from V and 5 bases from J, the junction contained 3 bases not matched to a gene. In germline, CDR1 is GTSNPN, CDR2 SVGIG (reference sequence). The CDR3 has 15 residues. The CDR3 loop is CAWSVRDRGDQPQHF. DNA of the CDR3: TGTGCCTGGAGTGTAAGGGACAGGGGGGATCAGCCCCAGCATTTT.

In its sample, this clone was seen a few times. V gene TRBV27 combines with J gene TRBJ1-5; 9 nucleotides line up with TRBD1. The CDR3 is 16 residues long. CDR1 and CDR2 (germline): MNHEY, SMNVEV (reference sequence). Trimming cost V 0 bases and J 3 bases; bases outside gene matches: 3. CDR3 protein: CASSLSGTGINQPQHF. The CDR3 region has the DNA TGTGCCAGCAGTTTATCCGGGACAGGGATCAATCAGCCCCAGCATTTT.

The sample holds one count of this clone. The chain carries TRBV9 and TRBJ2-3, with 9 bases identical to TRBD2. Germline-derived CDR1 and CDR2 are SGDLS and YYNGEE. CDR3 size: 18 residues. V was pared by 4 bases and J by 2 bases, with 14 bases of the junction left unmatched. The CDR3 protein is CASSLNTPGLAFTDTQYF. The CDR3 nucleotides are TGTGCCAGCAGCCTCAATACACCGGGACTAGCCTTCACAGATACGCAGTATTTT. Full variable domain (rest looked up from reference TRBV9 and TRBJ2-3): DSGVTQTPKHLITATGQRVTLRCSPRSGDLSVYWYQQSLDQGLQFLIQYYNGEERAKGNILERFSAQQFPDLHSELNLSSLELGDSALYFCASSLNTPGLAFTDTQYFGPGTRLTVL.

The genes are TRBV5-1 and TRBJ1-1, with TRBD1 matching over 11 bases. V shed 0 bases, J shed 3 bases, and the junction held 7 bases outside the gene matches. The CDR3 is 17 residues long. Germline values: CDR1 SGHRS, CDR2 YFSETQ. CDR3 loop: CASSLEGQGARDTEAFF. CDR3 DNA sequence: TGCGCCAGCAGCTTGGAAGGACAGGGGGCGCGGGACACTGAAGCTTTCTTT.

The count of this clone is one. V and J are TRBV2 and TRBJ1-1; TRBD1 might be the D (5 bases). There are 15 residues in the CDR3. Trimming removed 7 bases at V and 1 base at J, with 16 bases between. CDR1 SNHLY and CDR2 FYNNEI come from the germline V gene. CDR3 loop: CASMSIATENTEAFF. CDR3 in DNA: TGTGCCAGCATGAGTATTGCGACAGAGAACACTGAAGCTTTCTTT. Supplemented by reference TRBV2 and TRBJ1-1, the full variable domain reads EPEVTQTPSHQVTQMGQEVILRCVPISNHLYFYWYRQILGQKVEFLVSFYNNEISEKSEIFDDQFSVERPDGSNFTLKIRSTKLEDSAMYFCASMSIATENTEAFFGQGTRLTVV.

The V gene is TRBV28, the J gene TRBJ1-6, with unresolved D. The germline V and J ends were trimmed by 4 bases and 4 bases, with 11 bases remaining between them. Germline CDR1 MDHEN, CDR2 SYDVKM. This CDR3 comprises 15 residues. The CDR3: CASSSGWPYNSPLHF. The CDR3 DNA follows: TGTGCCAGCAGTTCAGGCTGGCCTTATAATTCACCCCTCCACTTT.

The V gene is TRBV4-1, the J gene TRBJ1-5, with no clear D. The CDR3 loop spans 13 amino acids. The V gene's germline CDR1 is MGHRA and CDR2 YSYEKL. The V end was cut by 0 bases, the J end by 15 bases, with 15 bases between. Here the CDR3 reads CASSQDFALPRHF. Written as DNA, the CDR3 is TGCGCCAGCAGCCAAGACTTCGCTCTCCCGCGGCATTTT.

In its sample, this clone was seen once. V gene TRBV2 combines with J gene TRBJ1-1; no reliable D call. Germline V gives CDR1 SNHLY, CDR2 FYNNEI. CDR3 length equals 11 residues. Trimming took 6 bases from V and 10 from J, leaving 12 bases between them. The CDR3 DNA reads as TGTGCCAGCAGAGGAGCCCTGGGAGCTTTCTTT. Amino acid sequence: CASRGALGAFF. Filled out from reference TRBV2 and TRBJ1-1, the complete variable domain reads EPEVTQTPSHQVTQMGQEVILRCVPISNHLYFYWYRQILGQKVEFLVSFYNNEISEKSEIFDDQFSVERPDGSNFTLKIRSTKLEDSAMYFCASRGALGAFFGQGTRLTVV.